The rows below give T cell receptor beta chains drawn from one sample of a study of regulatory T cells in long-lasting Graves disease. TCRdb re-analysed the multiplex PCR reads in MiXCR, keeping a single row per CDR3 protein. The sample carries a few hundred thousand distinct CDR3 sequences, 20% to 25% recorded once. Sequencing used peripheral blood mononuclear cells (PBMCs), obtained when the disease was refractory, from a patient treated with antithyroid drugs. The receptors here all came from a female donor with Graves disease. Each CDR3 is given with its conserved first and last residue. Some rows mark clone size as missing; the rest say once, few, many or name a class of expanded clone.

v_call	cdr3_length	j_call	clone_size	cdr3_aa
TRBV7-2	13	TRBJ1-2	few	CASSLAVLDGYTF
TRBV19	17	TRBJ2-1	.	CASSTYGQGGSVNEQFF
TRBV19	16	TRBJ1-1	.	CASSIEFARANTEAFF
TRBV7-9	13	TRBJ2-7	few	CASSRRERDEQYF
TRBV6-2/TRBV6-3	16	TRBJ2-7	many	CASSYRRDKAVYEQYF
TRBV12-3/TRBV12-4	17	TRBJ2-1	once	CASSFAASGASYNEQFF
TRBV28	13	TRBJ1-1	many	CASMAGRSTEAFF
TRBV6-1	17	TRBJ1-6	many	CASIQGVRSANNSPLHF
TRBV19	14	TRBJ2-2	.	CASKSQLNTGELFF
TRBV25-1	18	TRBJ2-7	.	CASSDLPRGSGTFREQYF
TRBV6-1	14	TRBJ2-5	.	CASSPRQTMGTQYF
TRBV28	17	TRBJ2-5	many	CASSRLKGRPKQETQYF
TRBV3-2	16	TRBJ2-1	.	CASSQGTSGRDDEQFF
TRBV19	14	TRBJ2-3	.	CASSLGPETDTQYF
TRBV2	12	TRBJ1-1	many	CASRPHAPEAFF
TRBV29-1	13	TRBJ2-1	.	CSGSGSAYNEQFF
TRBV3-1	15	TRBJ2-2	.	CASSGISRGPGELFF
TRBV20-1	16	TRBJ2-7	many	CSASGGTARLAYEQYF
TRBV7-2	15	TRBJ2-7	.	CASSLVGAGKYEQYF
TRBV7-3	15	TRBJ2-7	.	CASSFSTLPTYEQYF
TRBV2	19	TRBJ2-5	many	CASSDFATSGRFLRETQYF
TRBV7-9	14	TRBJ2-7	.	CASSLSGSAYEQYF
TRBV20-1	14	TRBJ1-3	.	CSANRGQGGNTIYF
TRBV20-1	16	TRBJ1-6	few	CSARAPGDLYNSPLHF
TRBV20-1	13	TRBJ2-7	.	CSAIIAGFYEQYF
TRBV20-1	15	TRBJ2-7	once	CSAKSFTSGPDEQYF
TRBV7-9	14	TRBJ1-4	few	CASSWGRGGEKLFF
TRBV2	16	TRBJ1-5	many	CASRRAGGRGNQPQHF
TRBV5-1	15	TRBJ2-7	.	CASSLRLAASYEQYF
TRBV14	15	TRBJ2-2	.	CASSQEHMNTGELFF
TRBV29-1	14	TRBJ2-6	many	CSVRTGSGANVLTF
TRBV28	14	TRBJ1-2	many	CASSLFGENYGYTF
TRBV6-2/TRBV6-3	15	TRBJ2-7	many	CASIAGTSGNYEQYF
TRBV29-1	16	TRBJ1-2	few	CSVGDGRGGSGYGYTF
TRBV30	14	TRBJ1-5	few	CAWSGGGAGQPQHF
TRBV19	15	TRBJ1-5	.	CATAMTGSREQPQHF
TRBV6-1	12	TRBJ2-4	few	CASRGAKNIQYF
TRBV12-3/TRBV12-4	16	TRBJ2-5	many	CASSYGTSGSTETQYF
TRBV5-6	12	TRBJ1-2	.	CASSTARYGYTF
TRBV6-5	13	TRBJ2-7	.	CASSYHSTYEQYF
TRBV7-9	15	TRBJ1-4	.	CASSLGADSNEKLFF
TRBV20-1	14	TRBJ2-7	.	CSATPGGTIYEQYF
TRBV6-9	12	TRBJ2-1	many	CASSYAGNEQFF
TRBV5-5	15	TRBJ2-2	.	CASSSLRGLGGELFF
TRBV3-1	13	TRBJ1-2	few	CASSQETSYGYTF
TRBV7-8	17	TRBJ1-3	few	CASSSESRLYIGNTIYF
TRBV3-1	17	TRBJ2-6	.	CASSQERGGPGANVLTF
TRBV27	15	TRBJ1-2	few	CASSTNRDRGHGYTF
TRBV6-1	16	TRBJ2-1	many	CASSTRTGGSYNEQFF
TRBV19	14	TRBJ1-1	.	CASRMGRGSTEAFF
TRBV6-1	15	TRBJ2-7	.	CASKGGNRVFSEQYF
TRBV11-1	13	TRBJ2-5	many	CASSLYQKETQYF
TRBV6-1	15	TRBJ2-6	.	CVSSIGGSGANVLTF
TRBV28	12	TRBJ2-7	.	CASSSRGGKQYF
TRBV9	17	TRBJ1-2	.	CASSVGLQGANNYGYTF
TRBV20-1	14	TRBJ1-1	.	CSATYTVMNTEAFF